This T cell receptor (beta chain) was sequenced for a study of shared clonotypes between healthy human individuals (dated by TCRdb to about 2020). Regarding the complete study: The cohort comprised a couple of women and a few men aged 18 to 49 years. For each donor, three plates each were used for CD4 naive and CD4 memory, two plates were used for CD8 naive, and one plate was used for CD8 memory. To estimate repertoire size and how much clonotypes are shared between individuals, the study performed deep sequencing of blood TCR repertoires from roughly five healthy adults. To increase sequencing depth and limit assay-specific biases, different laboratories used diverse techniques to prepare libraries and sequence TCR repertoires. Per donor, leukapheresis produced somewhere between about 0.9 and 9.5 billion PBMCs. Paper-wide results and their limitations: Pairwise subsampling indicated that sequencing depth was expected to affect the degree of clonotype sharing among donors. Because the study included a small number of donors, the genetic and exposure-history diversity represented was limited. Approximately 5% of naive CD4, approximately 3.7% of naive CD8, roughly 2.4% of memory CD4, and about 0.4% of memory CD8 clonotypes were shared across four donors. Sampling was restricted to blood, and TCR repertoires in tissue are likely to differ from TCR repertoires in blood. Rarefaction of sorted-subset datasets indicated incomplete sequencing despite the large sequencing depth. Larger estimated clonotype richness was generally found for naive subsets than for memory subsets. Higher generation probabilities were observed for clonotypes shared by all four sorted-subset donors than for non-shared clonotypes.

Using the deep immunoSEQ assay, multiplex PCR amplified TCR CDR3 regions from genomic DNA. Genomic DNA extracted from each cell subset was distributed evenly over all wells of several immunoSEQ 96-well plates, and each plate served as one replicate. For sorted subsets, around 200 ng genomic DNA, equal to about 30,000 T cell genomes, was loaded into each replicate PCR. The purified libraries were quantified using a Qubit 3.0 fluorometer, sized with a Bioanalyzer 2100, and then quantified again using the KAPA Library Quantification kit. Each immunoSEQ 96-well plate was sequenced on its own single-read 150-cycle Illumina NextSeq 550 flow cell. The authors' analysis ran thus. Because the immunoSEQ output held only junctional sequences and lacked quality scores, the filtering could not match the filtering applied to full-length reads. To assign V/J genes and CDR3, sequences were annotated against IMGT germline references using PyIR, a Python wrapper for IgBLAST v1.9. Reads with weak V/J assignments (E-value above 1e-6), missing CDR3, stop codons, out-of-frame junctions, or ambiguous translated residues were removed. V3J clonotypes were defined as sequences sharing the same inferred V gene, J gene, and CDR3 amino acid sequence. Percentage overlap between repertoires was computed as shared unique clonotypes divided by the size of the smaller repertoire. Richness of each repertoire was evaluated using RTK rarefaction, the Chao1 estimator, and Recon v2.1 estimates of unobserved clonotypes. Generation probabilities for all TCRbeta clonotypes obtained by the gDNA method from a few donors were computed using OLGA. Sourced from immuneACCESS, this table was stored by TCRdb with only in-frame sequences that have V and J called. A share of the clones is absent; for the studies checked, an unresolved V gene accounts for under half, and the remainder has no known explanation. V and J calls plus clone size are reproduced from that table; the DNA served to infer D and trimming. The sample table contains around 2.5 million clones; only one count was recorded for roughly 93% of them. The ten largest clonotypes hold 0.35% to 0.45% of the sample.

To note about this clone: What this receptor recognizes is not known. Per-base qualities were not stored, and no clone one base away is much larger.

Healthy HIV-negative adults with no recently reported acute infections or vaccinations were included as donors. Every donor was a Caucasian adult residing in Nashville, Tennessee, USA. CD4+ T cells were enriched by magnetic negative selection; naive cells were then positively selected on CD45RA, and the negative fraction formed the memory subset. Blood was obtained by leukapheresis, after which PBMCs were separated by Ficoll-Histopaque density gradient centrifugation and cryopreserved in liquid nitrogen vapor phase. Purity and quantity of every magnetically sorted T cell population were checked by analytical flow cytometry. Genomic DNA was isolated from each sorted fraction and quantified by UV absorbance on a Nanodrop 2000c. Clipping removes 3 bases from V and 3 bases from J, with 1 as the unmatched junction base count. The CDR3 holds 13 amino acids from the cysteine to the phenylalanine. Just the 39-base CDR3 DNA is kept, in frame starting at base 1. The germline V gene specifies SGHAT as CDR1 and FQNNGV as CDR2.

The sample was naive CD4+ T cells from PBMCs. The sample's cell subset or site, from its label and the paper: CD45RA+ positively selected. The receptor was isolated from a young man in good health. Some clones in this sample may be carry-over from other donors' samples. The receptor chain draws on TRBV11-2 and TRBJ2-5; TRBD2 aligns with 7 central bases. The CDR3 sequence is CASSFAGEETQYF. The nucleotide sequence reads as follows: TGTGCCAGCAGCTTTGCGGGGGAAGAGACCCAGTACTTC.